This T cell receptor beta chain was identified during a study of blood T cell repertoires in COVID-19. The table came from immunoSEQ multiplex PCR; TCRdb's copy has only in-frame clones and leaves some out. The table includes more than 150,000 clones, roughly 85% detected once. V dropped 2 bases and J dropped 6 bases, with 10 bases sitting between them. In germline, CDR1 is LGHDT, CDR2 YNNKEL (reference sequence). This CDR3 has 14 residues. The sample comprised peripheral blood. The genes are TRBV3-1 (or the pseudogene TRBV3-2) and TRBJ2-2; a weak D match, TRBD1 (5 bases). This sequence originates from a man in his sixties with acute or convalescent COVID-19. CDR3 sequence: CASSQLGVSGELFF. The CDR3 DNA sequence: TGTGCCAGCAGCCAATTAGGGGTTTCCGGGGAGCTGTTTTTT.